What follows are 25 T cell receptor beta chains derived from one specimen sequenced in a study of breast tumors, draining lymph nodes, adjacent tissues. Breast cancer patients provided tissue from their axillary draining lymph nodes. TCRdb reprocessed the multiplex PCR reads with MiXCR, giving one entry per CDR3 protein. The profile shows roughly 220,000 distinct CDR3 sequences, 34% of them singletons. The specimen sequenced was axillary lymph node tissue. These receptors were obtained from a female donor with breast cancer. Some clones in this sample may be carry-over from other donors' samples.

This clonotype was recorded many times. This chain connects TRBV6-6 to TRBJ2-1; 16 nucleotides line up with TRBD2. Losses at the gene ends were 2 bases for V and 13 bases for J; bases not matched to a gene: 11. Germline V gene data show CDR1 as MNHNY and CDR2 as SVGAGI (reference sequence). The CDR3 runs to 17 residues. The CDR3 DNA is TGTGCCAGCAGTTACCTCGGGACTAGCGGGAGGGCCACGAAACAGTTCTTC. Translating it yields CASSYLGTSGRATKQFF.

This clonotype was seen many times. J is TRBJ2-2 and V is TRBV20-1; possibly TRBD1 for D (6 bases). The CDR3 length is 14 residues. V shed 6 bases and J shed 1 base, with 12 bases lying between them. Germline V gene sequence: CDR1 DFQATT, CDR2 SNEGSKA (reference sequence). The CDR3 protein is CSARQAVNTGELFF. DNA for the CDR3: TGCAGTGCCAGACAGGCCGTGAACACCGGGGAGCTGTTTTTT.

V gene TRBV7-8 combines with J gene TRBJ1-3; D gene uncertain. Germline V gene sequence: CDR1 SGHVS, CDR2 FQNEAQ. Trimming stripped 2 bases from V and 3 bases from J, with 8 bases between. The CDR3 has 14 residues. CDR3 in amino acids: CASSLTGNGNTIYF. CDR3 sequence (DNA): TGTGCCAGCAGCTTAACGGGGAATGGAAACACCATATATTTT.

At least ten counts were recorded for this clonotype. The chain uses TRBV4-3 and TRBJ2-7; D might be TRBD1 or TRBD2, each matching 6 bases. The CDR3 is 17 amino acids. Per the germline V gene, CDR1 is LGHNA and CDR2 is YSLEER. The V end lost 1 base, the J end lost 0 bases, and 16 bases lay between the germline ends. This CDR3 reads CASSQGGGTGSSYEQYF. For the CDR3, the DNA is TGCGCCAGCAGCCAAGGAGGGGGGACTGGAAGCTCCTACGAGCAGTACTTC.

This clonotype showed up many times. V gene TRBV11-3 combines with J gene TRBJ1-5; 8 bases align to TRBD1. CDR1 is SGHNT and CDR2 is YENEEA in the germline V gene. The CDR3 totals 16 residues. V lost 3 bases and J lost 7; bases outside the gene matches: 11. In DNA form, the CDR3 reads TGTGCCAGCAGCTTCTACGGACAGGGCTCGGGGCAGCCCCAGCATTTT. Translated: CASSFYGQGSGQPQHF.

This clonotype came up many times. The chain has TRBV20-1 and TRBJ2-3, with 16 bases aligning to TRBD2. Germline V gives CDR1 DFQATT, CDR2 SNEGSKA (reference sequence). The J segment lost 0 bases and the V segment lost 5 bases, leaving 5 bases of the junction unmatched. The CDR3 contains 17 residues. CDR3: CSAEGLAGGTSTDTQYF. Here the CDR3 DNA reads TGCAGTGCTGAGGGACTAGCGGGAGGGACTAGCACAGATACGCAGTATTTT.

This clonotype was detected ten times or more. This sequence joins TRBV12-3 or TRBV12-4 and TRBJ2-1, with D tentatively TRBD2 (7 bases). Trimming took off 6 bases at V and 5 bases at J, with 20 bases between the two ends. The CDR3 loop spans 16 amino acids. The CDR3 loop is CASRPPWQGRDNEQFF. CDR3 bases: TGTGCCAGCAGGCCACCGTGGCAGGGGAGGGACAATGAGCAGTTCTTC.

The table lists this clonotype with a few counts. This chain links TRBV6-5 with TRBJ1-3; 8 bases align to TRBD1. The J segment lost 0 bases and the V segment lost 6 bases, leaving 10 bases of the junction unmatched. Germline CDR1 and CDR2: MNHEY and SVGAGI. The CDR3 length is 17 residues. The CDR3 nucleotides read TGTGCCAGCAGATTCGGACAGGGCTATACCTCTGGAAACACCATATATTTT. This encodes CASRFGQGYTSGNTIYF.

This clonotype came up many times. The J gene is TRBJ2-5, the V gene TRBV20-1; tentatively, D is TRBD2 (6 bases). CDR1 is DFQATT, CDR2 SNEGSKA, per germline (reference sequence). With 0 bases removed from V and 7 bases from J, the gap between germline ends came to 21 bases. The CDR3 consists of 16 residues. The CDR3 loop reads CSARDDFAGSGGTQYF. DNA of the CDR3: TGCAGTGCTAGAGATGATTTTGCCGGGAGTGGTGGGACCCAGTACTTC.

This clonotype came up many times. This chain uses TRBV2 with TRBJ2-1; a weak D match, TRBD2 (6 bases). V was trimmed by 3 bases and J by 9 bases, leaving 12 bases between them. The CDR3 has 13 residues. Germline CDR1 SNHLY, CDR2 FYNNEI. The CDR3 spells CASSDRLGSEQFF. CDR3 bases: TGTGCCAGCAGTGACCGACTAGGGAGTGAGCAGTTCTTC.

The V gene is TRBV6-1, the J gene TRBJ2-5, with TRBD1 identical over 7 bases. The CDR3 extends over 17 amino acids. Germline CDR1 reads MNHNS; CDR2 reads SASEGT. The J segment lost 1 base and the V segment lost 4 bases, leaving 12 bases of the junction unmatched. The CDR3 reads CASSARGRDWSQETQYF. The CDR3 nucleotides read TGTGCCAGCAGTGCCAGGGGGAGAGACTGGTCCCAAGAGACCCAGTACTTC.

A remark on this clonotype: Just one base apart from a much larger clone, this may be a read error. The CDR3 end shows no conserved phenylalanine or tryptophan, and so a read error is likely. The chain joins TRBV30 to TRBJ2-7, with a weak D call TRBD2 (6 bases). This CDR3 is built from 13 residues. Germline loops: CDR1 GTSNPN, CDR2 SVGIG (reference sequence). With 3 bases removed from V and 2 bases from J, the gap between germline ends came to 11 bases. The CDR3 sequence: CAWRLAGAYEQYC. The DNA of the CDR3 is TGTGCCTGGAGACTAGCCGGCGCCTACGAGCAGTACTGC.

The J gene is TRBJ2-7, the V gene TRBV7-6; D possibly matches TRBD1 or TRBD2 (5 bases each). The CDR3 sequence is 15 residues long. In germline, CDR1 is SGHVS, CDR2 FNYEAQ. The V end was cut by 6 bases, the J end by 0 bases, with 15 bases between. DNA for the CDR3: TGTGCCAGCAGACCGGGGCCAGAAACCTCCTACGAGCAGTACTTC. It yields the protein CASRPGPETSYEQYF.

This clonotype has at least ten counts. This rearrangement joins TRBV18 to TRBJ1-2, with TRBD1 matching 7 bases. The CDR3 consists of 14 residues. The germline gives CDR1 KGHSH, CDR2 LQKENI. J gave up 3 bases and V 3 bases, and 4 bases lay outside the gene matches. The CDR3 protein is CASSPLGTDYGYTF. CDR3 sequence (DNA): TGTGCCAGCTCACCCCTCGGGACAGACTATGGCTACACCTTC.

This clonotype came up many times. The rearrangement links TRBV6-1 to TRBJ2-3, with TRBD1 matching 12 bases. The CDR3 sequence is 15 residues long. V gave up 4 bases and J gave up 5 bases; unmatched junction bases: 4. Germline values: CDR1 MNHNS, CDR2 SASEGT. For the CDR3, the DNA is TGTGCCAGCAGTGCCGGGACAGGGGGCTTAGATACGCAGTATTTT. Protein sequence: CASSAGTGGLDTQYF.

This clonotype was seen repeatedly, ten times or more. The chain uses TRBV5-5 and TRBJ2-3, with 9 bases identical to TRBD1. With V trimmed by 7 bases and J by 2 bases, 2 bases remained unmatched. CDR1 is SGHKS, CDR2 YYEKEE, per germline (reference sequence). This CDR3 has 13 amino acids. CDR3 sequence: CASRTGVTDTQYF. The CDR3 DNA is TGTGCCAGCCGGACAGGGGTCACAGATACGCAGTATTTT.

This clonotype is a singleton in its sample. The J gene is TRBJ1-6, the V gene TRBV15, with TRBD1 as a possible D gene (6 bases). Between the trimmed V and J ends, which lost 8 bases and 5 bases, there was a span of 19 bases. From germline, CDR1 is LNHNV and CDR2 YYDKDF (reference sequence). The CDR3 is 16 residues long. The CDR3 sequence: CATGLGGGLDNSPLHF. Written as DNA, the CDR3 is TGTGCCACCGGACTAGGGGGGGGGCTCGATAATTCACCCCTCCACTTT.

This clonotype has at least ten counts. The DNA of the CDR3 is TGTGCCAGCAGCCAAGATTTGGGACAGGCCTACGAGCAGTACTTC. Protein sequence: CASSQDLGQAYEQYF. The V and J genes are TRBV4-2 and TRBJ2-7; 8 positions agree with TRBD1. CDR3 length: 15 residues. Trimming took 0 bases from V and 2 from J; bases not matched to a gene: 3. Germline V CDR1 and CDR2: LGHNA, YNFKEQ.

This chain connects TRBV15 to TRBJ1-5, with no clear D. CDR3 length equals 14 residues. Germline V gene data show CDR1 as LNHNV and CDR2 as YYDKDF (reference sequence). V was cut by 5 bases and J by 3 bases, with 11 bases left in between. In DNA, the CDR3 is TGTGCCACCAGCGGACTAAAGGCCAATCAGCCCCAGCATTTT. Its translation: CATSGLKANQPQHF. The full variable domain, its missing parts supplied by reference TRBV15 and TRBJ1-5, is DAMVIQNPRYQVTQFGKPVTLSCSQTLNHNVMYWYQQKSSQAPKLLFHYYDKDFNNEADTPDNFQSRRPNTSFCFLDIRSPGLGDTAMYLCATSGLKANQPQHFGDGTRLSIL.

The chain has TRBV2 and TRBJ2-7; 9 positions match TRBD2. The CDR3 is 14 amino acids. Germline V gives CDR1 SNHLY, CDR2 FYNNEI. With 4 bases clipped from V and 5 bases from J, the junction kept 6 bases outside the gene matches. The CDR3 DNA reads TGTGCCAGCAGTGTTCTAGCGGGAAGGAACGAGCAGTACTTC. It is translated as CASSVLAGRNEQYF.

This clonotype was observed many times. V usage is TRBV7-8 and J usage is TRBJ1-4, with 11 bases lining up with TRBD1. Germline CDR1 is SGHVS and CDR2 is FQNEAQ. The length of the CDR3 is 19 residues. V was clipped by 5 bases and J by 3 bases; unmatched bases: 14. DNA of the CDR3: TGTGCCAGCAGCCTAGTTAGGCCGGGACAGGGGGTGTCTAATGAAAAACTGTTTTTT. Encoded protein: CASSLVRPGQGVSNEKLFF. Supplemented by reference TRBV7-8 and TRBJ1-4, the full variable domain reads GAGVSQSPRYKVAKRGQDVALRCDPISGHVSLFWYQQALGQGPEFLTYFQNEAQLDKSGLPSDRFFAERPEGSVSTLKIQRTQQEDSAVYLCASSLVRPGQGVSNEKLFFGSGTQLSVL.

In this sample, this clonotype turned up many times. The chain has TRBV20-1 and TRBJ2-3; 12 bases agree with TRBD2. From germline, CDR1 is DFQATT and CDR2 SNEGSKA (reference sequence). This CDR3 is 12 amino acids long. The chain's CDR3 is CGLAGSTDTQYF. Written as DNA, the CDR3 is TGCGGACTAGCGGGGTCCACAGATACGCAGTATTTT.

There are many counts of this clonotype. The V and J genes are TRBV7-9 and TRBJ2-3; D may be TRBD2 (7 bases). Germline V gene lookup returns CDR1 SEHNR and CDR2 FQNEAQ (reference sequence). V was shortened by 5 bases and J by 2 bases, with 17 bases between the two germline ends. This CDR3 contains 16 residues. The CDR3 DNA sequence: TGTGCCAGCAGCGCCGGGGGGCCGGGTTTCACAGATACGCAGTATTTT. Translated: CASSAGGPGFTDTQYF.

This clonotype was counted ten times or more. V gene TRBV19 combines with J gene TRBJ1-2; no firm D call. Germline values: CDR1 LNHDA, CDR2 SQIVND (reference sequence). The CDR3 loop spans 14 amino acids. The V end lost 4 bases, the J end lost 2 bases, and 11 bases lay between the germline ends. The CDR3 region is CASSKSGDNYGYTF. The CDR3 DNA reads TGTGCCAGTAGTAAGTCAGGCGACAACTATGGCTACACCTTC.

This clonotype was counted many times. The rearrangement links TRBV7-2 to TRBJ2-1, with 11 nucleotides matching TRBD2. Germline lookup yields CDR1 SGHTA and CDR2 FQGNSA. Trimming at V came to 3 bases and at J to 5 bases, leaving 3 bases not matched to a gene. The CDR3 covers 15 residues. As DNA, the CDR3 is TGTGCCAGCAGCTTTGAACTAGCGGGGGACAATGAGCAGTTCTTC. Amino acids: CASSFELAGDNEQFF. Full variable domain (rest looked up from reference TRBV7-2 and TRBJ2-1): GAGVSQSPSNKVTEKGKDVELRCDPISGHTALYWYRQSLGQGLEFLIYFQGNSAPDKSGLPSDRFSAERTGGSVSTLTIQRTQQEDSAVYLCASSFELAGDNEQFFGPGTRLTVL.